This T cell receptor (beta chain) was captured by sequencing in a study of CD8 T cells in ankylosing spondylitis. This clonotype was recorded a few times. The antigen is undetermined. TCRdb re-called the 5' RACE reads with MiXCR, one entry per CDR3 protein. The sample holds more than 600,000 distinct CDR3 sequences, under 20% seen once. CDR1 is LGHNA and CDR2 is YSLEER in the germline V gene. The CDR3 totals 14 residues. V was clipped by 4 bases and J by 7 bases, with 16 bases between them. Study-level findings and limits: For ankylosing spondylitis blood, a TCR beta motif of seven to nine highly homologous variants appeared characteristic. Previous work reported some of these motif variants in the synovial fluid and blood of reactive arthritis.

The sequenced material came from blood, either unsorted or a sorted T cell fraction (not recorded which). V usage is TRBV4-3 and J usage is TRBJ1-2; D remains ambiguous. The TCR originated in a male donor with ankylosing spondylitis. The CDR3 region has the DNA TGCGCCAGCAGCCCCAACCCCTATGGTTTTGGCTACACCTTC. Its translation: CASSPNPYGFGYTF.